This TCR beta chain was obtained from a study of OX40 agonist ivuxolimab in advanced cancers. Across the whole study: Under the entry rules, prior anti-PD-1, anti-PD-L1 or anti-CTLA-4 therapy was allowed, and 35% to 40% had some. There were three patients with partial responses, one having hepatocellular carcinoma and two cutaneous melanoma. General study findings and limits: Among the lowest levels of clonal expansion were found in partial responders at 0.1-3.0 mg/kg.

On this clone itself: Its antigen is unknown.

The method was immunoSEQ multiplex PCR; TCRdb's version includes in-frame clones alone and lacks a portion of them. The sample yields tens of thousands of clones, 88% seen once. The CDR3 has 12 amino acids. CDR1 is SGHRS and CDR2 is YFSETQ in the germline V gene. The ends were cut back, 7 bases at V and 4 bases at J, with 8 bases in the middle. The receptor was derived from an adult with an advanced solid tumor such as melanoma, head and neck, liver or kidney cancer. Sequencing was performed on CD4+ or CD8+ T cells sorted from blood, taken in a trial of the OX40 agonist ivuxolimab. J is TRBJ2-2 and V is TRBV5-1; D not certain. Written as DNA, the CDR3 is TGCGCCAGCGCCTCTGGCACCGGGGAGCTGTTTTTT. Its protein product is CASASGTGELFF.